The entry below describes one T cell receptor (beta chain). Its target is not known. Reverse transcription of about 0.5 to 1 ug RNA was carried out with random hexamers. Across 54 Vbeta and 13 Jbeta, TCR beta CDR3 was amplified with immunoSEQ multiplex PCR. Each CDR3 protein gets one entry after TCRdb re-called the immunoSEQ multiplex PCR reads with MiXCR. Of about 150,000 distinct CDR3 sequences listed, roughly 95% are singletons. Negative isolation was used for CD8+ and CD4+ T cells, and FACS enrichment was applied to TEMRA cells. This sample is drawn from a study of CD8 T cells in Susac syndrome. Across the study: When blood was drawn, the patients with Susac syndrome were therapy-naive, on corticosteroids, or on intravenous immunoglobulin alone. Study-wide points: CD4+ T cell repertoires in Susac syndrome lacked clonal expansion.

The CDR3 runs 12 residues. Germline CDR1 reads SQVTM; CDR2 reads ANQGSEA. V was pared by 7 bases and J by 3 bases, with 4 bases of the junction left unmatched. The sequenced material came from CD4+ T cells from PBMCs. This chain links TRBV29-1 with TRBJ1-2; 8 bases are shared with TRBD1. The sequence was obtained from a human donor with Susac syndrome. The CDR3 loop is CSGRGLDYGYTF. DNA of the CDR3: TGCAGCGGCAGGGGGCTTGACTATGGCTACACCTTC.